This T cell receptor beta chain appears in the sequencing data of a study of PD-L1 blockade in urothelial cancer. In the study overall: Every 3 weeks, patients received intravenous atezolizumab 1,200 mg, beginning 2014. Enrolled patients had been treated previously with 0 to 3 chemotherapy regimens. Once treatment had started, blood was analyzed at 3 weeks (second dose) and again at 6 weeks. T cells numbered a median of around 140,000 in the blood samples.

CDR1 and CDR2 (germline): SGHAT, FQNNGV. V was trimmed by 0 bases and J by 4 bases, leaving 4 bases between them. The CDR3 sequence is 13 residues long. Data came from immunoSEQ multiplex PCR; TCRdb stores just in-frame clones and leaves some out. This table holds some 80,000 clones, about nine tenths found once. The rearrangement joins TRBV11-2 to TRBJ1-5; D not resolved. This material consisted of PBMCs, taken around atezolizumab (anti-PD-L1) treatment. This clonotype originated in a woman between 70 and 85 years old with urothelial cancer. CDR3 DNA sequence: TGTGCCAGCAGCTTAGAGAGGAATCAGCCCCAGCATTTT. This gives the protein CASSLERNQPQHF.